Presented here are 23 T cell receptor beta chains from one specimen sequenced in a study of T cell responses to AZD1222 COVID-19 vaccine. Data came from immunoSEQ multiplex PCR; TCRdb stores just in-frame clones and leaves some out. The data hold roughly 99,000 clones, with approximately 91% observed a single time. Sequences were derived from peripheral blood, sampled 28 days after the second AZD1222 dose. Every receptor here comes from an adult who received the AZD1222 COVID-19 vaccine.

In its sample, this clone was seen once. The V call is TRBV27, the J call TRBJ1-5; 8 nucleotides agree with TRBD1. CDR1 is MNHEY, CDR2 SMNVEV, per germline (reference sequence). V lost 5 bases to trimming and J lost 3 bases; unmatched junction nucleotides: 9. The length of the CDR3 is 16 residues. In nucleotides, the CDR3 is TGTGCCAGCAGTCCACTTCAGGGGGCCCTCAATCAGCCCCAGCATTTT. This codes for CASSPLQGALNQPQHF.

This sequence joins TRBV3-1 (or the pseudogene TRBV3-2) and TRBJ2-2; D is undetermined. The CDR3 is 14 residues long. Trimming took off 0 bases at V and 0 bases at J, with 2 bases between the two ends. Per the germline V gene, CDR1 is LGHDT and CDR2 is YNNKEL (reference sequence). CDR3 sequence: CASSQDANTGELFF. In nucleotides, the CDR3 is TGTGCCAGCAGCCAAGACGCGAACACCGGGGAGCTGTTTTTT.

This chain links TRBV6-5 with TRBJ1-5; 7 nucleotides agree with TRBD1. This CDR3 comprises 13 residues. The V gene's germline CDR1 is MNHEY and CDR2 SVGAGI. Losses at the gene ends were 7 bases for V and 5 bases for J; bases not matched to a gene: 5. This CDR3 reads CASISTGDQPQHF. In DNA form, the CDR3 reads TGTGCCAGCATTAGTACAGGGGATCAGCCCCAGCATTTT.

The V and J genes are TRBV23-1 and TRBJ1-3, with 7 bases matching TRBD1. TRBV23-1 is an ORF; its function is uncertain. J was trimmed by 0 bases and V by 1 base; bases with no gene match: 9. The CDR3 spans 18 residues. Written as DNA, the CDR3 is TGCGCCAGCAGTCAATGGGACAGAATTGCCCGCTCTGGAAACACCATATATTTT. As protein: CASSQWDRIARSGNTIYF.

V gene TRBV11-2 combines with J gene TRBJ1-1; D is perhaps TRBD1 (6 bases). This CDR3 has 15 amino acids. Deletions cut 5 bases from V and 5 bases from J, with 18 bases between. Germline lookup yields CDR1 SGHAT and CDR2 FQNNGV. This CDR3 reads CASSTIGGGATEAFF. The CDR3 region has the DNA TGTGCCAGCAGCACAATAGGGGGTGGGGCTACTGAAGCTTTCTTT. Full variable domain (missing parts from reference TRBV11-2 and TRBJ1-1): EAGVAQSPRYKIIEKRQSVAFWCNPISGHATLYWYQQILGQGPKLLIQFQNNGVVDDSQLPKDRFSAERLKGVDSTLKIQPAKLEDSAVYLCASSTIGGGATEAFFGQGTRLTVV.

The chain combines TRBV5-8 with TRBJ2-2, with TRBD1 matching 12 bases. This CDR3 has 15 amino acids. Per germline, CDR1 SGHTS and CDR2 YDEGEE. Unmatched junction bases numbered 8, after V lost 7 bases and J lost 7 bases. The CDR3 region is CASPGTGGKNGELFF. The CDR3 coding sequence is TGTGCCAGCCCGGGGACAGGGGGCAAGAACGGGGAGCTGTTTTTT.

This chain connects TRBV5-1 to TRBJ2-7; the D is unclear. This CDR3 is 12 amino acids long. V lost 4 bases to trimming and J lost 4 bases, with 9 bases between them. CDR1 is SGHRS and CDR2 is YFSETQ in the germline V gene. CDR3 nucleotides: TGCGCCAGCAGCGGGCATTATTACGAGCAGTACTTC. Amino acids: CASSGHYYEQYF.

This chain connects TRBV2 to TRBJ1-1; D gene unclear. The CDR3 has 12 residues. Germline loops: CDR1 SNHLY, CDR2 FYNNEI. V gave up 6 bases and J gave up 0 bases, with 5 bases separating them. The CDR3 nucleotides read TGTGCCAGCAGGACACTGAACACTGAAGCTTTCTTT. Amino acids: CASRTLNTEAFF.

The chain joins TRBV2 to TRBJ2-7; D is unclear. The CDR3 has 14 amino acids. Per germline, CDR1 SNHLY and CDR2 FYNNEI. V lost 5 bases to trimming and J lost 4 bases, with 15 bases between them. This CDR3 reads CASSSLAATYEQYF. DNA for the CDR3: TGTGCCAGCAGTTCCTTAGCCGCGACGTACGAGCAGTACTTC.

A word on this clone: A junction boundary mismatches the germline segment, possibly from a read error. The chain employs TRBV7-7 and TRBJ2-5; 7 nucleotides line up with TRBD1. The germline CDR1 and CDR2 sequences are SSHAT and FNYEAQ (reference sequence). This CDR3 contains 16 residues. CDR3 protein: CASSRTTGTAKETQYF. The CDR3 nucleotides read TGTGCTAGCAGCCGTACGACTGGGACAGCAAAAGAGACCCAGTACTTC.

The chain is built from TRBV7-8 and TRBJ1-1; D gene uncertain. CDR3 size: 14 residues. The V end was cut by 1 base, the J end by 1 base, with 7 bases between. Germline values: CDR1 SGHVS, CDR2 FQNEAQ. CDR3 protein: CASSLGQTNTEAFF. CDR3 coding DNA: TGTGCCAGCAGCTTAGGGCAAACGAACACTGAAGCTTTCTTT.

The chain recombines TRBV2 with TRBJ1-1, with D possibly TRBD1 on 6 matching bases. Germline CDR1 reads SNHLY; CDR2 reads FYNNEI. V lost 4 bases and J lost 10, with 16 bases in between. This CDR3 spans 13 amino acids. Here the CDR3 reads CASSVAGVARAFF. The CDR3, as DNA: TGTGCCAGCAGTGTGGCAGGGGTAGCTCGAGCTTTCTTT.

The chain has TRBV18 and TRBJ2-7; TRBD1 might be the D (5 bases). V was shortened by 3 bases and J by 5 bases, with 8 bases between the two germline ends. CDR3 size: 12 residues. Germline V CDR1 and CDR2: KGHSH, LQKENI. This CDR3 reads CASSPAGNEQYF. In nucleotides, the CDR3 is TGTGCCAGCTCACCTGCAGGGAACGAGCAGTACTTC.

The chain recombines TRBV7-2 with TRBJ2-3, with TRBD2 identical over 8 bases. V dropped 1 base and J dropped 4; count of bases not matched to a gene: 4. The CDR3 is 15 residues long. Per the germline V gene, CDR1 is SGHTA and CDR2 is FQGNSA. The CDR3 reads CASSLGSGNADTQYF. The DNA for the CDR3 is TGTGCCAGCAGCTTAGGTAGCGGGAACGCAGATACGCAGTATTTT. The full variable domain, its missing parts supplied by reference TRBV7-2 and TRBJ2-3, is GAGVSQSPSNKVTEKGKDVELRCDPISGHTALYWYRQSLGQGLEFLIYFQGNSAPDKSGLPSDRFSAERTGGSVSTLTIQRTQQEDSAVYLCASSLGSGNADTQYFGPGTRLTVL.

The V and J genes are TRBV28 and TRBJ1-4; TRBD1 matches 11 bases. J lost 5 bases, V lost 2 bases, and 7 bases had no gene match. The CDR3 runs to 17 residues. CDR1 is MDHEN and CDR2 is SYDVKM in the germline V gene. DNA of the CDR3: TGTGCCAGCAGTTTAACCCTACGGGACAGGGGGAATGAAAAACTGTTTTTT. Translation gives CASSLTLRDRGNEKLFF.

This clone was picked up one time. The chain links TRBV19 to TRBJ2-1; 10 bases are a match to TRBD2. This CDR3 comprises 17 residues. Germline CDR1 and CDR2: LNHDA and SQIVND (reference sequence). The ends lost 1 base at V and 8 bases at J; junction bases unmatched: 11. In DNA, the CDR3 is TGTGCCAGTAGTATAGCAGTACTAGCGGGGTACGTAGATGAGCAGTTCTTC. This encodes CASSIAVLAGYVDEQFF.

The rearrangement links TRBV25-1 to TRBJ1-4; 11 bases fit TRBD1. The germline CDR1 and CDR2 sequences are MGHDK and SYGVNS. CDR3 length equals 14 residues. Trimming removed 4 bases from V and 10 bases from J; junction bases left unmatched: 5. CDR3 sequence: CASSVSGTGGKLFF. The DNA of the CDR3 is TGTGCCAGCAGTGTTTCCGGGACAGGGGGAAAACTGTTTTTT.

V and J are TRBV10-3 and TRBJ1-5, with 9 bases matching TRBD1. CDR3 length: 14 amino acids. CDR1 and CDR2 from the germline V gene are ENHRY and SYGVKD. The V segment lost 6 bases and the J segment 5 bases; nucleotides outside the gene matches: 5. This chain's CDR3 is CAIRAGQGDQPQHF. The CDR3 coding sequence is TGTGCCATCAGGGCGGGACAGGGTGATCAGCCCCAGCATTTT.

This chain uses TRBV6-5 with TRBJ1-5; D unresolved. Germline CDR1 MNHEY, CDR2 SVGAGI. Trimming shortened V by 6 bases and J by 1 base, and 13 bases separated the two germline ends. This CDR3 spans 15 amino acids. The CDR3: CASSSEWRSNQPQHF. CDR3 sequence (DNA): TGTGCCAGCAGCAGTGAGTGGCGGAGCAATCAGCCCCAGCATTTT.

The chain employs TRBV19 and TRBJ1-2; 10 nucleotides match TRBD1. The CDR3 covers 15 residues. Germline CDR1 is LNHDA and CDR2 is SQIVND (reference sequence). V lost 8 bases, J lost 5 bases, and 11 bases stayed unmatched. CDR3 protein: CASQDGTGVNYGYTF. DNA of the CDR3: TGTGCCAGTCAAGACGGGACAGGGGTGAATTATGGCTACACCTTC.

V and J are TRBV7-3 and TRBJ1-2; 7 nucleotides align to TRBD1. The germline gives CDR1 SGHTA, CDR2 FQGTGA. The CDR3 has 12 residues. The junction had 2 bases not matched to a gene; V was cut back by 3 bases and J by 7 bases. The CDR3 region is CASSFNRGGYTF. The DNA of the CDR3 is TGTGCCAGCAGCTTCAACAGGGGTGGCTACACCTTC. The full variable domain, rest sourced from reference TRBV7-3 and TRBJ1-2, is GAGVSQTPSNKVTEKGKYVELRCDPISGHTALYWYRQSLGQGPEFLIYFQGTGAADDSGLPNDRFFAVRPEGSVSTLKIQRTERGDSAVYLCASSFNRGGYTFGSGTRLTVV.

This clone was seen only a few times. V usage is TRBV5-4 and J usage is TRBJ2-5, with a weak D call TRBD2 (7 bases). This CDR3 has 16 amino acids. From germline, CDR1 is SGHNT and CDR2 YYREEE (reference sequence). V was cut by 4 bases and J by 2 bases, with 18 bases left in between. CDR3 protein: CASSLLRGGGQETQYF. The CDR3 DNA reads as TGTGCCAGCAGCCTCCTTAGGGGGGGAGGGCAAGAGACCCAGTACTTC.

This clone has just one count. V and J are TRBV11-2 and TRBJ2-5; no clear D gene. The CDR3 sequence is 15 residues long. Germline CDR1 reads SGHAT; CDR2 reads FQNNGV. Trimming pared 1 base from V and 1 base from J, leaving 10 bases between. The CDR3 DNA follows: TGTGCCAGCAGCTTAGGGCGAGCGCTCCAAGAGACCCAGTACTTC. Protein: CASSLGRALQETQYF.